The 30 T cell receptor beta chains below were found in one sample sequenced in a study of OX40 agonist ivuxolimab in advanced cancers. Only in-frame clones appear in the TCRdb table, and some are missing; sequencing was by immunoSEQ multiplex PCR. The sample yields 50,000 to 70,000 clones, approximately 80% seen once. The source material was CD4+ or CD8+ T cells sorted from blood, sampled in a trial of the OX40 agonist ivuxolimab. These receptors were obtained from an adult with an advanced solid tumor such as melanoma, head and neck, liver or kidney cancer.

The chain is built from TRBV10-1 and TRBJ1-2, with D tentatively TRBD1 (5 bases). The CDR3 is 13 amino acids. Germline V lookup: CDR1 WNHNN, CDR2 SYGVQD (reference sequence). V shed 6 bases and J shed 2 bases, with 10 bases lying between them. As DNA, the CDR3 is TGCGCCAGCAGGGGGCGCGGGAACTATGGCTACACCTTC. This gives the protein CASRGRGNYGYTF.

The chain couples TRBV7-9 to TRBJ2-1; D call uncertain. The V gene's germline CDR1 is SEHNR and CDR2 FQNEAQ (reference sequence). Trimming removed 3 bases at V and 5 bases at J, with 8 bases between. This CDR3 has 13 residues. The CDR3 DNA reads TGTGCCAGCAGCTTGAGTAGTAACAATGAGCAGTTCTTC. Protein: CASSLSSNNEQFF.

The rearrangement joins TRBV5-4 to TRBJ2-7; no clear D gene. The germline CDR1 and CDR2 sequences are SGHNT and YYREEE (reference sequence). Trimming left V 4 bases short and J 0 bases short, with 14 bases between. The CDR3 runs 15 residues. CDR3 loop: CASSPTLTNSYEQYF. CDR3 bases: TGTGCCAGCAGCCCTACGTTGACAAACTCCTACGAGCAGTACTTC.

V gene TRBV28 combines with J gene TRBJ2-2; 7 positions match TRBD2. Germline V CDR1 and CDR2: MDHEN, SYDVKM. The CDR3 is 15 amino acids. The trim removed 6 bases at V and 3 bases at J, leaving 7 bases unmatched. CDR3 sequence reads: CASRRSSGYTGELFF. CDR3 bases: TGTGCCAGCAGGAGGTCTAGCGGATACACCGGGGAGCTGTTTTTT.

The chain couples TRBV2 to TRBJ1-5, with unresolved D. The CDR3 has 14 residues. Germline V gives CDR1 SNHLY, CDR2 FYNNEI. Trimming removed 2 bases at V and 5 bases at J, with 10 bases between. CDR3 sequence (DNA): TGTGCCAGCAGTGAATCTCGGGAGGATCAGCCCCAGCATTTT. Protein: CASSESREDQPQHF.

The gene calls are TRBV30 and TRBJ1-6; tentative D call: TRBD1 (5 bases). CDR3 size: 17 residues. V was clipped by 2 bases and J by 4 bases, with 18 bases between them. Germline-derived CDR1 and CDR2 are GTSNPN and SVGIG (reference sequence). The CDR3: CAWSLHRTSGYNSPLHF. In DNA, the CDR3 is TGTGCCTGGAGTCTCCACCGGACTTCAGGGTATAATTCACCCCTCCACTTT.

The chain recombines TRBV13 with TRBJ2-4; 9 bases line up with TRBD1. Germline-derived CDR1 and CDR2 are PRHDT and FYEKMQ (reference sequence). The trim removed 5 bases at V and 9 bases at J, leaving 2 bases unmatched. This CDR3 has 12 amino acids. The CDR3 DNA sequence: TGTGCCAGCAGCGAGACAGGGGGCATTCAGTACTTC. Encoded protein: CASSETGGIQYF. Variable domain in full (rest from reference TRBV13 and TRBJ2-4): AAGVIQSPRHLIKEKRETATLKCYPIPRHDTVYWYQQGPGQDPQFLISFYEKMQSDKGSIPDRFSAQQFSDYHSELNMSSLELGDSALYFCASSETGGIQYFGAGTRLSVL.

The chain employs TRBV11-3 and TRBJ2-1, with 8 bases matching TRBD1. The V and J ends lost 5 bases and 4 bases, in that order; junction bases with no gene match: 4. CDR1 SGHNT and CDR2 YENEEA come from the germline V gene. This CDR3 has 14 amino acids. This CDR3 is CASSPGGSYNEQFF. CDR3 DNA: TGTGCCAGCAGCCCAGGGGGCAGTTACAATGAGCAGTTCTTC. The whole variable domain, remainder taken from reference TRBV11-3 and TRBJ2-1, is EAGVVQSPRYKIIEKKQPVAFWCNPISGHNTLYWYLQNLGQGPELLIRYENEEAVDDSQLPKDRFSAERLKGVDSTLKIQPAELGDSAVYLCASSPGGSYNEQFFGPGTRLTVL.

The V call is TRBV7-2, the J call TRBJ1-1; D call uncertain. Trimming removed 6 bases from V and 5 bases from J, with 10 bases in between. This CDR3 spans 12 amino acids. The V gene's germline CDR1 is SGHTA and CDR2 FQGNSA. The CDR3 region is CASSLWRTEAFF. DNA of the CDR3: TGTGCCAGCAGTTTATGGAGAACTGAAGCTTTCTTT.

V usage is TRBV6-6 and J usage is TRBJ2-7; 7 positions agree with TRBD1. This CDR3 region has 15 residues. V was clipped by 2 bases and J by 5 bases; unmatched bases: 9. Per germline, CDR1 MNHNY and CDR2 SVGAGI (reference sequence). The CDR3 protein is CASSYKTGARDEQYF. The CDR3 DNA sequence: TGTGCCAGCAGTTACAAAACAGGGGCCAGGGACGAGCAGTACTTC.

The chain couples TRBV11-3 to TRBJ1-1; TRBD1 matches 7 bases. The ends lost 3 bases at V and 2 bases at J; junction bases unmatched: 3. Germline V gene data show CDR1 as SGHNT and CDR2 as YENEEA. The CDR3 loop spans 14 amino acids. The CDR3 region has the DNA TGTGCCAGCAGCTTGGGGACAGTAAACACTGAAGCTTTCTTT. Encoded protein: CASSLGTVNTEAFF.

In DNA form, the CDR3 reads TGTGCCAGCAGCCCGGGGACCCATGAGCAGTTCTTC. Protein: CASSPGTHEQFF. The chain links TRBV11-2 to TRBJ2-1; D tentatively fits TRBD1 or TRBD2 (5 bases each). Trimming pared 5 bases from V and 8 bases from J, leaving 10 bases between. Germline V lookup: CDR1 SGHAT, CDR2 FQNNGV. CDR3 length: 12 amino acids.

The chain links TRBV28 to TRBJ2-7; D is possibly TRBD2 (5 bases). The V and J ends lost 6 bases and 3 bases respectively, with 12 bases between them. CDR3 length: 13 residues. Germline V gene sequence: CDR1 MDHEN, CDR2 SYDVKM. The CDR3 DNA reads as TGTGCCAGCAGGGATGGACTGAACTACGAGCAGTACTTC. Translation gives CASRDGLNYEQYF.

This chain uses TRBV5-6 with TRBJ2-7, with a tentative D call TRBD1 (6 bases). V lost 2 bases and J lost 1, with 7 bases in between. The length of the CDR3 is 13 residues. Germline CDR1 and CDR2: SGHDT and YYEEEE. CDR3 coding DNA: TGTGCCAGCAGCTTCGGACAGTCCTACGAGCAGTACTTC. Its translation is CASSFGQSYEQYF.

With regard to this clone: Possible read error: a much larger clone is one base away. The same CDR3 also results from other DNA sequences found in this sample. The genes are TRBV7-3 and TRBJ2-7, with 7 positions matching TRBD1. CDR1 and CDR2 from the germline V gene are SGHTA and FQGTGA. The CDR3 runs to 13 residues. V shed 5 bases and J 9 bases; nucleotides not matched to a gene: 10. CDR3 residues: CASSENHRGVQYF. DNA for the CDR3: TGTGCCAGCAGCGAGAATCACAGGGGAGTGCAGTACTTC.

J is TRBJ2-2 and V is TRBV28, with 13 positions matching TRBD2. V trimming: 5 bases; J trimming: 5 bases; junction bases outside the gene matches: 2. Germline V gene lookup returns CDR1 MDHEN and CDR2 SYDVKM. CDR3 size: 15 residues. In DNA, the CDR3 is TGTGCCAGCAGTGAGACTAGCGGGAGGACCGGGGAGCTGTTTTTT. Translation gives CASSETSGRTGELFF.

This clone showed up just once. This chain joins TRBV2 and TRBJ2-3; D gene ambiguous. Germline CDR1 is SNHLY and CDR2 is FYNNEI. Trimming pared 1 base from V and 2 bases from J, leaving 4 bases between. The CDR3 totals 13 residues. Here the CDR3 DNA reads TGTGCCAGCAGTGAAGGGAACACAGATACGCAGTATTTT. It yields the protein CASSEGNTDTQYF.

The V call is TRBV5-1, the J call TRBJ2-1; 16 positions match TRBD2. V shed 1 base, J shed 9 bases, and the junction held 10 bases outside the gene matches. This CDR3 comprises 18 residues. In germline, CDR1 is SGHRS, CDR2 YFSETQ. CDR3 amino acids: CASSLLPGLAGGGGEQFF. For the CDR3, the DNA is TGCGCCAGCAGCTTGCTCCCGGGACTAGCGGGAGGGGGTGGTGAGCAGTTCTTC.

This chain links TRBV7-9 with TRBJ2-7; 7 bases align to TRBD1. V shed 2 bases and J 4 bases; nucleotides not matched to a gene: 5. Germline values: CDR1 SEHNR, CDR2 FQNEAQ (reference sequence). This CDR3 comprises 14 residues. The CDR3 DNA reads TGTGCCAGCAGCTTAAGTCCCAGGGGGTACGAGCAGTACTTC. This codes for CASSLSPRGYEQYF.

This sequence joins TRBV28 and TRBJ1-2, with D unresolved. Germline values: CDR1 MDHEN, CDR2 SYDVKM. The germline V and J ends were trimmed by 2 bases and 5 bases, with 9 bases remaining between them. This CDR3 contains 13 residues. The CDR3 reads CASSLESLYGYTF. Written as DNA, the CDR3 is TGTGCCAGCAGTTTAGAGTCTCTTTATGGCTACACCTTC.

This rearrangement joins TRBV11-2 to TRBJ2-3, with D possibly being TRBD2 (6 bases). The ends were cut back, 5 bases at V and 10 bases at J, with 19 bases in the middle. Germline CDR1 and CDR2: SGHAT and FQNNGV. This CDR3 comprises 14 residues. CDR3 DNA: TGTGCCAGCAGCCCCGGAGCGCAGGAGGGAGCGCAGTATTTT. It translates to CASSPGAQEGAQYF.

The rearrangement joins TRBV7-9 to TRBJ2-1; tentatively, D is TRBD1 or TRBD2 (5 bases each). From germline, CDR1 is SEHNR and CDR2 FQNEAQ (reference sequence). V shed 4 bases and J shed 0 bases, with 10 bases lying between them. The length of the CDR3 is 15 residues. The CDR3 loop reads CASSSGTASYNEQFF. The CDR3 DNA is TGTGCCAGCAGCTCCGGGACCGCCTCCTACAATGAGCAGTTCTTC.

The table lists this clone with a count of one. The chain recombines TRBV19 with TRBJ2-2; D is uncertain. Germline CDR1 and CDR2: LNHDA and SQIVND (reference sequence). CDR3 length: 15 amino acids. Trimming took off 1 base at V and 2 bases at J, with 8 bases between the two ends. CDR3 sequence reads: CASSIVHFNTGELFF. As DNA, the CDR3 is TGTGCCAGTAGTATAGTACACTTCAACACCGGGGAGCTGTTTTTT.

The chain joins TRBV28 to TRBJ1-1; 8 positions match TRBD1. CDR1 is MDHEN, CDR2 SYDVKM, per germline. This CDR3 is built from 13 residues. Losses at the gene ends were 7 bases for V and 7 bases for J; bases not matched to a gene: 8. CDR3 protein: CASIRGQGGEAFF. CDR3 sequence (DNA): TGTGCCAGCATCCGAGGACAGGGCGGTGAAGCTTTCTTT.

CDR3 nucleotide sequence: TGCGCCAGCAGTAGTAGCGAAACCTACGAGCAGTACTTC. It yields the protein CASSSSETYEQYF. This chain links TRBV10-2 with TRBJ2-7, with a possible D match to TRBD2 (5 bases). The length of the CDR3 is 13 residues. V was trimmed by 5 bases and J by 2 bases, leaving 10 bases between them. CDR1 and CDR2 (germline): WSHSY, SAAADI.

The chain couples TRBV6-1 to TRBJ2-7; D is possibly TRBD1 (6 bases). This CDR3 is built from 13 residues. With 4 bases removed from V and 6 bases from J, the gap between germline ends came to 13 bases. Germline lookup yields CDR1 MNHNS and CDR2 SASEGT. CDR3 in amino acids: CASSAVGGGEQYF. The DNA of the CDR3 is TGTGCCAGCAGTGCTGTTGGGGGCGGCGAGCAGTACTTC.

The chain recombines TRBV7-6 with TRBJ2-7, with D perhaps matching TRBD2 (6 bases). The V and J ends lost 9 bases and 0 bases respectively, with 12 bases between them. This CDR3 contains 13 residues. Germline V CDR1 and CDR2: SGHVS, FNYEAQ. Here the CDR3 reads CASRGDSSYEQYF. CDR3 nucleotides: TGTGCCAGTCGTGGGGACTCCTCCTACGAGCAGTACTTC.

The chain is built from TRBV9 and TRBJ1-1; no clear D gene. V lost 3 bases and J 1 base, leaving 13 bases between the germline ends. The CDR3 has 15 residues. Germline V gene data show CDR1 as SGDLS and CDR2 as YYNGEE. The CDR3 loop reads CASSAYPRGNTEAFF. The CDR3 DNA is TGTGCCAGCAGCGCCTACCCCCGAGGGAACACTGAAGCTTTCTTT.

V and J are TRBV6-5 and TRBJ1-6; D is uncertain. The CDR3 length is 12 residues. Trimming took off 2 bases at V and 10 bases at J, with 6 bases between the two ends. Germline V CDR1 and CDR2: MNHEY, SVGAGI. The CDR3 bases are TGTGCCAGCAGTTACCCAGGATCACCCCTCCACTTT. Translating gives CASSYPGSPLHF.

The CDR3 reads CASHQRTSSYEQYF. The CDR3 DNA reads as TGTGCCAGCCACCAGCGGACGAGCTCCTACGAGCAGTACTTC. This sequence joins TRBV28 and TRBJ2-7; D is perhaps TRBD2 (5 bases). This CDR3 has 14 amino acids. Germline assignment: CDR1 MDHEN and CDR2 SYDVKM. V dropped 8 bases and J dropped 0 bases, with 14 bases sitting between them.